One T cell receptor (beta chain) is described in this entry. Its matching antigen is unknown. These data come from a study of cytomegalovirus exposure and HLA in healthy donors. Study observations and caveats: Later analysis associated a missense DCLRE1C variant with TCR beta V- and J-gene trimming.

Trimming stripped 0 bases from V and 0 bases from J, with 15 bases between. Germline-derived CDR1 and CDR2 are SGHRS and YFSETQ. This CDR3 contains 17 residues. Use of 60 Vbeta and 13 Jbeta primers characterized the PCR. Profiling relied on immunoSEQ multiplex PCR, and the TCRdb table lists in-frame clones only, not all of them. The repertoire holds 200,000 or so clones, over 75% seen once, with 0.2% to 0.25% in the top ten. Sample: PBMCs. V gene TRBV5-1 combines with J gene TRBJ2-5; maybe TRBD1 (6 bases). This clonotype originated in a girl aged 2 to 9 in good health and CMV-seronegative. CDR3 sequence: CASSLGRPGVNQETQYF. DNA for the CDR3: TGCGCCAGCAGCTTGGGGAGGCCAGGGGTTAACCAAGAGACCCAGTACTTC.